This T cell receptor (beta chain) was retrieved from a study of cytomegalovirus exposure and HLA in healthy donors. The PCR employed 60 Vbeta primers together with 13 Jbeta primers. TCRdb keeps only in-frame clones here, not all; method: immunoSEQ multiplex PCR. The sample shows some 120,000 clones, around 81% of them seen only once. General study results and limits: V segments that were indistinguishable, TRBV6-2 and TRBV6-3 among them, were omitted from analysis. Analysis was carried out at a later point, and it linked a missense DCLRE1C variant to TCR beta V- and J-gene trimming.

Comment on this clone: Its antigen is unknown.

With V trimmed by 4 bases and J by 4 bases, 4 bases remained unmatched. Per germline, CDR1 SGHDT and CDR2 YYEEEE. This CDR3 region has 14 residues. The source of this sequence is a female donor in good health and CMV-seronegative. The chain links TRBV5-6 to TRBJ2-1; TRBD2 agrees at 8 bases. Sequenced input: PBMCs. Here the CDR3 DNA reads TGTGCCAGCAGCGGGACTAGGGAATACAATGAGCAGTTCTTC. This sequence encodes CASSGTREYNEQFF.